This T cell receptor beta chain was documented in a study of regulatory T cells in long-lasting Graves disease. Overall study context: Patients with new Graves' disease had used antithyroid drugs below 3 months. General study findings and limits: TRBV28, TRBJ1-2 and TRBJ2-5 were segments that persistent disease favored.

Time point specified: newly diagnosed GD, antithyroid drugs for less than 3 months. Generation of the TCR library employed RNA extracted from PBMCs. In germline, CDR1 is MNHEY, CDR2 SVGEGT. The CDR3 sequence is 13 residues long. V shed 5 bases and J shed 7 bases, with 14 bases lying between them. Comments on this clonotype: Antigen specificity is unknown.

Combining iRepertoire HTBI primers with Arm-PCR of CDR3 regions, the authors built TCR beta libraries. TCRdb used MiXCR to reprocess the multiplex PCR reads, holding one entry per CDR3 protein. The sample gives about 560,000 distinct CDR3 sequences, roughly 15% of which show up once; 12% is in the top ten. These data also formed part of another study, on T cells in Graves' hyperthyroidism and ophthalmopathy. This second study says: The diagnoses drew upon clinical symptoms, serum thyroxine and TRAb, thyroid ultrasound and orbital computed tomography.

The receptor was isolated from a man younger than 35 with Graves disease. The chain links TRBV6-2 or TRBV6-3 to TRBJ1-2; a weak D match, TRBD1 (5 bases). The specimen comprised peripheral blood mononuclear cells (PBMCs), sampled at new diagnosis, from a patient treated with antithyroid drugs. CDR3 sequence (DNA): TGTGCCAGCAGTGACAGTCTATTAAGTGGCTACACCTTC. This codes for CASSDSLLSGYTF.